This TCR beta chain was identified during a study of T cell repertoires in cytomegalovirus infection. On the study more broadly: The public TCR beta signatures pointed to both CMV infection and matching HLA type.

Study-wide results and caveats: It was HLA-C-restricted CMV-specific TCR beta clonotypes that dominated the response ex vivo. Individuals carrying CMV plus the relevant HLA were identified by cumulative frequency of public TCR beta families.

The sample holds many counts of this clonotype. Its cognate antigen is unknown. TCRdb analysed the reads with MiXCR anew, one entry per CDR3 protein. This table holds approximately 500,000 distinct CDR3 sequences, around 27% found once. The germline gives CDR1 SGHVS, CDR2 FQNEAQ. Between the trimmed V and J ends, which lost 8 bases and 0 bases, there was a span of 23 bases. This CDR3 is 18 amino acids long. Specimen: PBMCs. This chain links TRBV7-8 with TRBJ2-4, with D maybe TRBD1 (5 bases). The receptor was derived from a human donor in good health (CMV status not recorded). Some clones in this sample may be carry-over from other donors' samples. CDR3 region: CASALGLRQGVAKNIQYF. CDR3 bases: TGTGCCAGCGCCTTGGGTTTGCGGCAGGGCGTAGCCAAAAACATTCAGTACTTC.